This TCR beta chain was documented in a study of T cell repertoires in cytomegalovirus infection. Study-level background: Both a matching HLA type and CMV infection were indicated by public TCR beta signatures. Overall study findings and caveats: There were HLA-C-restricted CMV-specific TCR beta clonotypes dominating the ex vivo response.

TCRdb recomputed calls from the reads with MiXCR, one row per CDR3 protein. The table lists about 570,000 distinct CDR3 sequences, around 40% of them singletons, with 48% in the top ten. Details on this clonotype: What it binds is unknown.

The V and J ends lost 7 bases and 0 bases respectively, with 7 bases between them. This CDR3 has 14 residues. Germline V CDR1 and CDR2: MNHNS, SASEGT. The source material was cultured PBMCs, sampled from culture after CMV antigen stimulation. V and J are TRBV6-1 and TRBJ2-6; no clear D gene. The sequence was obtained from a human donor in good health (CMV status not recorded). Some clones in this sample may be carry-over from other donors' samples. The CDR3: CASISNSGANVLTF. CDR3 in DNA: TGTGCCAGCATTTCTAACTCTGGGGCCAACGTCCTGACTTTC.